These 27 T cell receptor beta chains originate from one sample sequenced in a study of shared clonotypes between healthy human individuals. The method was immunoSEQ multiplex PCR; TCRdb's version includes in-frame clones alone and lacks a portion of them. This table holds 700,000 or so clones, 60% to 80% found once. What was sequenced was memory CD4+ T cells sorted from blood. Sample subset: CD45RA-negative fraction. The origin of the receptors is a woman in her 30s in good health.

V gene TRBV18 combines with J gene TRBJ2-7; the D call may be TRBD1 or TRBD2 (5 bases each). V lost 6 bases and J lost 5, with 14 bases in between. This CDR3 contains 13 residues. Germline CDR1 is KGHSH and CDR2 is LQKENI. The DNA for the CDR3 is TGTGCCAGCTCTCGAGGGGACCGGGACGAGCAGTACTTC. Residues: CASSRGDRDEQYF.

The genes are TRBV5-1 and TRBJ1-1; 9 positions agree with TRBD1. The germline CDR1 and CDR2 sequences are SGHRS and YFSETQ. The CDR3 sequence is 16 residues long. Unmatched junction bases numbered 9, after V lost 4 bases and J lost 2 bases. The CDR3 region is CASSKAGTGYNTEAFF. DNA for the CDR3: TGCGCCAGCAGCAAAGCCGGGACAGGGTATAACACTGAAGCTTTCTTT.

The DNA of the CDR3 is TGTGCCAGCAGTTTGGGACTAGCGGGATCCAATGAGCAGTTCTTC. Protein sequence: CASSLGLAGSNEQFF. The chain carries TRBV7-7 and TRBJ2-1; 13 nucleotides match TRBD2. Germline values: CDR1 SSHAT, CDR2 FNYEAQ (reference sequence). V dropped 6 bases and J dropped 6; count of bases not matched to a gene: 5. This CDR3 is built from 15 residues.

The rearrangement uses TRBV29-1 and TRBJ2-3; TRBD2 agrees at 11 bases. Germline CDR1 is SQVTM and CDR2 is ANQGSEA. This CDR3 has 15 residues. J lost 3 bases, V lost 4 bases, and 6 bases had no gene match. In nucleotides, the CDR3 is TGCAGCGTTGGGGGCACTAGCGGGAGAACAGATACGCAGTATTTT. Its translation: CSVGGTSGRTDTQYF.

The chain couples TRBV29-1 to TRBJ1-1; D remains ambiguous. Germline V gives CDR1 SQVTM, CDR2 ANQGSEA. This CDR3 comprises 14 residues. V lost 6 bases to trimming and J lost 4 bases, with 18 bases between them. CDR3 region: CSVAPFGSSTEAFF. CDR3 nucleotide sequence: TGCAGCGTGGCTCCTTTTGGATCGAGCACTGAAGCTTTCTTT.

In the case of this clone: The sample carries other DNA sequences with the same CDR3. This chain links TRBV6-5 with TRBJ2-7; 11 nucleotides align to TRBD2. The CDR3 consists of 15 residues. The germline CDR1 and CDR2 sequences are MNHEY and SVGAGI. V shed 5 bases, J shed 1 base, and the junction held 4 bases outside the gene matches. Written as DNA, the CDR3 is TGTGCCAGCAGTCTTGGGACTAGCGGTTCCTACGAGCAGTACTTC. It translates to CASSLGTSGSYEQYF.

This clone occurred once. The CDR3 DNA reads TGTGCCAGCAGTTTCGGGGACAGGGGTTTAAAAGGCTACACCTTC. Its protein is CASSFGDRGLKGYTF. The chain joins TRBV28 to TRBJ1-2, with 10 bases fitting TRBD1. CDR3 length: 15 residues. CDR1 and CDR2 (germline): MDHEN, SYDVKM. J was trimmed by 8 bases and V by 3 bases; bases with no gene match: 9.

J is TRBJ1-2 and V is TRBV7-9; D ambiguous. Germline CDR1 reads SEHNR; CDR2 reads FQNEAQ (reference sequence). This CDR3 contains 15 residues. Trimming removed 5 bases at V and 8 bases at J, with 21 bases between. In DNA form, the CDR3 reads TGTGCCAGCAGCCCCGGGTCCTTTGGGTCTCAGGGCTACACCTTC. Translating gives CASSPGSFGSQGYTF. Full variable domain (rest looked up from reference TRBV7-9 and TRBJ1-2): DTGVSQNPRHKITKRGQNVTFRCDPISEHNRLYWYRQTLGQGPEFLTYFQNEAQLEKSRLLSDRFSAERPKGSFSTLEIQRTEQGDSAMYLCASSPGSFGSQGYTFGSGTRLTVV.

The chain is built from TRBV29-1 and TRBJ2-3, with 7 bases lining up with TRBD1. The CDR3 has 15 residues. The germline gives CDR1 SQVTM, CDR2 ANQGSEA. The ends lost 5 bases at V and 1 base at J; junction bases unmatched: 9. The CDR3, as DNA: TGCAGCGTTACCGACAGGGCAGGGGGCACAGATACGCAGTATTTT. The encoded protein is CSVTDRAGGTDTQYF.

The chain is built from TRBV5-1 and TRBJ2-7, with 9 bases that match TRBD2. The CDR3 is made up of 14 amino acids. V lost 7 bases, J lost 6 bases, and 11 bases stayed unmatched. Germline CDR1 and CDR2: SGHRS and YFSETQ. CDR3 nucleotides: TGCGCCAGCGGCGTTAGCGGGAGACCCGGCGAGCAGTACTTC. This encodes CASGVSGRPGEQYF. The variable domain in full, completed from reference TRBV5-1 and TRBJ2-7, reads KAGVTQTPRYLIKTRGQQVTLSCSPISGHRSVSWYQQTPGQGLQFLFEYFSETQRNKGNFPGRFSGRQFSNSRSEMNVSTLELGDSALYLCASGVSGRPGEQYFGPGTRLTVT.

CDR3 DNA sequence: TGCGCCAGCAGCTTGAGAGTGACAGGGAGTAACGAGCAGTACTTC. Residues: CASSLRVTGSNEQYF. The rearrangement uses TRBV5-1 and TRBJ2-7, with TRBD1 identical over 7 bases. The germline CDR1 and CDR2 sequences are SGHRS and YFSETQ. V was clipped by 1 base and J by 5 bases; unmatched bases: 9. This CDR3 contains 15 residues.

The V and J genes are TRBV6-1 and TRBJ2-3, with D possibly being TRBD1 (6 bases). The CDR3 is 15 amino acids. Germline V CDR1 and CDR2: MNHNS, SASEGT. The germline V and J ends were trimmed by 6 bases and 2 bases, with 15 bases remaining between them. CDR3 in amino acids: CASSSGAADTDTQYF. CDR3 in DNA: TGTGCCAGCAGCTCAGGGGCGGCCGACACAGATACGCAGTATTTT.

The J gene is TRBJ1-3, the V gene TRBV7-2, with a weak D call TRBD1 (5 bases). The CDR3 loop spans 15 amino acids. Germline loops: CDR1 SGHTA, CDR2 FQGNSA. The germline V and J ends were trimmed by 4 bases and 0 bases, with 10 bases remaining between them. The CDR3 here is CASSSTGDSGNTIYF. CDR3 coding DNA: TGTGCCAGCAGCTCTACAGGCGACTCTGGAAACACCATATATTTT.

The chain links TRBV18 to TRBJ1-1; D remains unclear. The germline V and J ends were trimmed by 2 bases and 6 bases, with 13 bases remaining between them. Per the germline V gene, CDR1 is KGHSH and CDR2 is LQKENI. The CDR3 consists of 14 residues. CDR3 DNA sequence: TGTGCCAGCTCACCATCGCGGGGTTACGCTGAAGCTTTCTTT. This translates into CASSPSRGYAEAFF.

Sample share makes this clone medium-sized (0.01 to 0.1%). V and J are TRBV5-1 and TRBJ2-3; D unclear. This CDR3 region has 15 residues. Per the germline V gene, CDR1 is SGHRS and CDR2 is YFSETQ. V was clipped by 5 bases and J by 1 base, with 14 bases between them. Here the CDR3 DNA reads TGCGCCAGCAGTGGTGAGGTTCGGCGCACAGATACGCAGTATTTT. Residues: CASSGEVRRTDTQYF.

The rearrangement joins TRBV11-2 to TRBJ2-7, with 7 nucleotides matching TRBD1. With V trimmed by 1 base and J by 6 bases, 3 bases remained unmatched. Per the germline V gene, CDR1 is SGHAT and CDR2 is FQNNGV. The CDR3 covers 13 residues. CDR3 coding DNA: TGTGCCAGCAGCTTAGTTAGGGGGCGCGAGCAGTACTTC. Translation gives CASSLVRGREQYF.

This clone was observed a few times. V usage is TRBV5-1 and J usage is TRBJ2-7; D uncertain. Germline V gene lookup returns CDR1 SGHRS and CDR2 YFSETQ. The CDR3 is 15 amino acids. Trimming stripped 0 bases from V and 0 bases from J, with 10 bases between. The CDR3 bases are TGCGCCAGCAGCTTGGATGTTAGTAACTCCTACGAGCAGTACTTC. This sequence encodes CASSLDVSNSYEQYF.

The chain combines TRBV11-2 with TRBJ2-1; 12 nucleotides agree with TRBD2. The ends lost 5 bases at V and 7 bases at J; junction bases unmatched: 12. From germline, CDR1 is SGHAT and CDR2 FQNNGV. The CDR3 runs 17 residues. CDR3 sequence (DNA): TGTGCCAGCAGCCCAGGAGGTCTAGCGGGGGGGGTGAATGAGCAGTTCTTC. Translating it yields CASSPGGLAGGVNEQFF.

This clone has just one count. The rearrangement joins TRBV18 to TRBJ2-1; D is unclear. The CDR3 has 15 amino acids. V was cut by 2 bases and J by 4 bases, with 12 bases left in between. Germline CDR1 is KGHSH and CDR2 is LQKENI. The CDR3, as DNA: TGTGCCAGCTCACCAAGGAAGGACCATTACAATGAGCAGTTCTTC. As protein: CASSPRKDHYNEQFF.

CDR3 in DNA: TGTGCCAGCAGTGTCGGACAGGGAACCACCGGGGAGCTGTTTTTT. Residues: CASSVGQGTTGELFF. The chain couples TRBV2 to TRBJ2-2; 8 bases map to TRBD1. Germline V gene lookup returns CDR1 SNHLY and CDR2 FYNNEI. This CDR3 is built from 15 residues. V was pared by 4 bases and J by 4 bases, with 5 bases of the junction left unmatched. The full variable domain, in which reference TRBV2 and TRBJ2-2 provide the parts outside the CDR3, is EPEVTQTPSHQVTQMGQEVILRCVPISNHLYFYWYRQILGQKVEFLVSFYNNEISEKSEIFDDQFSVERPDGSNFTLKIRSTKLEDSAMYFCASSVGQGTTGELFFGEGSRLTVL.

This chain connects TRBV25-1 to TRBJ1-1; 9 nucleotides match TRBD1. CDR3 length equals 17 residues. In germline, CDR1 is MGHDK, CDR2 SYGVNS. V gave up 5 bases and J gave up 1 base; unmatched junction bases: 11. The CDR3, as DNA: TGTGCCAGCAGTCAACCTCCCGGGACAGGGACGAACACTGAAGCTTTCTTT. Protein product: CASSQPPGTGTNTEAFF.

The genes are TRBV29-1 and TRBJ2-3; tentatively, D is TRBD1 (6 bases). Trimming removed 6 bases at V and 8 bases at J, with 18 bases between. The CDR3 sequence is 13 residues long. Germline V CDR1 and CDR2: SQVTM, ANQGSEA. The CDR3 bases are TGCAGCGTCAGGGGTGGGACGTTCTTTACGCAGTATTTT. It yields the protein CSVRGGTFFTQYF.

This chain connects TRBV6-5 to TRBJ2-7, with 7 bases that match TRBD1. In germline, CDR1 is MNHEY, CDR2 SVGAGI. The CDR3 contains 13 residues. Losses at the gene ends were 5 bases for V and 7 bases for J; bases not matched to a gene: 8. CDR3 coding DNA: TGTGCCAGCAGTCCGGGACAGCCAAGGGAGCAGTACTTC. The encoded protein is CASSPGQPREQYF.

This clone has more than one count but fewer than ten. The V call is TRBV27, the J call TRBJ2-3; tentatively, D is TRBD1 or TRBD2 (6 bases each). Looked up from germline, CDR1 is MNHEY and CDR2 is SMNVEV (reference sequence). CDR3 length equals 14 residues. Trimming pared 5 bases from V and 0 bases from J, leaving 9 bases between. DNA for the CDR3: TGTGCCAGCAGTACAGGGAGGAGCACAGATACGCAGTATTTT. Encoded protein: CASSTGRSTDTQYF.

V usage is TRBV5-1 and J usage is TRBJ2-3, with D maybe TRBD2 (6 bases). Looked up from germline, CDR1 is SGHRS and CDR2 is YFSETQ. Deletions cut 1 base from V and 3 bases from J, with 12 bases between. This CDR3 region has 15 residues. The CDR3 spells CASSLMSSVTDTQYF. CDR3 sequence (DNA): TGCGCCAGCAGCTTGATGTCTAGCGTTACAGATACGCAGTATTTT.

This clone has a handful of counts. The rearrangement uses TRBV18 and TRBJ1-6; D ambiguous. Germline V CDR1 and CDR2: KGHSH, LQKENI. This CDR3 contains 14 residues. Trimming cost V 2 bases and J 7 bases, with 9 bases left between them. For the CDR3, the DNA is TGTGCCAGCTCACCAAACAGTAACAATTCACCCCTCCACTTT. Amino acids: CASSPNSNNSPLHF. The variable domain in full, completed from reference TRBV18 and TRBJ1-6, reads NAGVMQNPRHLVRRRGQEARLRCSPMKGHSHVYWYRQLPEEGLKFMVYLQKENIIDESGMPKERFSAEFPKEGPSILRIQQVVRGDSAAYFCASSPNSNNSPLHFGNGTRLTVT.

This clone was detected only a few times. The chain links TRBV25-1 to TRBJ2-3; D remains unclear. CDR1 is MGHDK and CDR2 is SYGVNS in the germline V gene. The CDR3 sequence is 14 residues long. V was trimmed by 1 base and J by 6 bases, leaving 11 bases between them. DNA of the CDR3: TGTGCCAGCAGTGAATCCCAGTTAGGGGATACGCAGTATTTT. This encodes CASSESQLGDTQYF.